The clone carrying this T cell receptor (beta chain) was picked up a small number of times. Building of the TCR beta libraries involved iRepertoire HTBI primers and Arm-PCR of CDR3 regions. TCRdb itself ran the multiplex PCR reads through MiXCR, one entry per CDR3 protein. Seen here are 350,000 to 500,000 distinct CDR3 sequences, around 15% observed once, and the top ten hold 20% to 25%. The junction had 9 bases not matched to a gene; V was cut back by 4 bases and J by 2 bases. The CDR3 is 16 residues long. Time point in this sample: newly diagnosed GD, antithyroid drugs for less than 3 months. From RNA extracted from PBMCs, the TCR library was made. This record belongs to a study of regulatory T cells in long-lasting Graves disease. These data also featured in a second study, about T cells in Graves' hyperthyroidism and ophthalmopathy.

This specimen was peripheral blood mononuclear cells (PBMCs), taken at new diagnosis, from a patient treated with antithyroid drugs. The TCR was taken from a woman between 18 and 29 years old with Graves disease. The chain employs TRBV12-3 or TRBV12-4 and TRBJ2-3; 7 bases line up with TRBD2. This chain's CDR3 is CASSSPASGHTDTQYF. The CDR3 coding sequence is TGTGCCAGCAGTTCCCCGGCTAGCGGACACACAGATACGCAGTATTTT.